The present TCR beta chain was sequenced within a study of T cells expressing NK-cell markers. Study-wide context: Repertoire data for TCR beta were derived from sorted T cells (CD3+CD56+NKG2C+, CD3+CD56+NKG2C- and CD3+CD56-NKG2C+). Sequencing covered eight donors, seven HCMV-seropositive and one seronegative.

Study results and caveats: The CD3+CD56-NKG2C+ fraction was also led by these clonotypes in a few donors. A range of about 1.0-7.0% of CD8+ T cells consisted of dominant NKG2C+ clonotypes in more than five donors.

CDR1 SGHVS and CDR2 FNYEAQ come from the germline V gene. The CDR3 totals 13 residues. TCRdb re-analyzed the 5' RACE reads; it lists each CDR3 protein once, without DNA. The sample has about 150,000 distinct CDR3 sequences. Points on this clonotype: The antigen remains unidentified.

The sequencing sample was made of blood T cells: a sorted CD56 or NKG2C T cell subset, CD4+ or CD8+ T cells, or bulk PBMC T cells (not recorded which). This chain joins TRBV7-6 and TRBJ2-7; the D call from TCRdb, TRBD2, cannot be confirmed without DNA. This TCR came from a woman in her forties or fifties in good health. This chain's CDR3 is CASSLGGTEEQYF.